This T cell receptor (beta chain) was found in a study of T cells in Graves' hyperthyroidism and ophthalmopathy. The CDR3 consists of 15 residues. Germline V gives CDR1 LGHDT, CDR2 YNNKEL (reference sequence). The V end was cut by 4 bases, the J end by 5 bases, with 16 bases between. RNA transcripts gave rise to amplified TCR beta CDR3 regions. During a first-round RT-PCR of the TCR CDR3, the HTBI primer set was used. TCRdb reprocessed the multiplex PCR reads via MiXCR and lists one record per CDR3 protein. Here the sample spans 450,000 to 600,000 distinct CDR3 sequences, less than 15% being singletons. This clonotype was observed at least ten times.

The sequence was obtained from a woman aged 40-49 years with Graves' hyperthyroidism. This chain connects TRBV3-1 to TRBJ2-3; D unclear. Sequences were obtained from blood. CDR3 region: CASSRTGPRGDTQYF. The CDR3 nucleotides read TGTGCCAGCAGCCGGACCGGACCTCGTGGAGATACGCAGTATTTT.